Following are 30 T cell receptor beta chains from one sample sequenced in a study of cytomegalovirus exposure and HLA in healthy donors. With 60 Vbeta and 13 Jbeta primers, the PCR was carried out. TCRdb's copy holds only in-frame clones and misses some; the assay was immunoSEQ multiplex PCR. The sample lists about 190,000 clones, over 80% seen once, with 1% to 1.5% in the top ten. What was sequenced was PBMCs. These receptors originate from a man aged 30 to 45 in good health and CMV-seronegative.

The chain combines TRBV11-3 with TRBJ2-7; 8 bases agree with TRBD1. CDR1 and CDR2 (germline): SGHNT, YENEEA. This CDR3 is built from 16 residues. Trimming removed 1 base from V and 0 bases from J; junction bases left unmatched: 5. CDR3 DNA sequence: TGTGCCAGCAGCTTAGGTTTCGGGACAGGCTCCTACGAGCAGTACTTC. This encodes CASSLGFGTGSYEQYF.

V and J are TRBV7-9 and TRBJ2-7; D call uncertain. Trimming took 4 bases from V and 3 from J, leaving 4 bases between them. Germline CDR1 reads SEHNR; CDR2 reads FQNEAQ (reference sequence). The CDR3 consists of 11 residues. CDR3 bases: TGTGCCAGCAGCTCCAACTACGAGCAGTACTTC. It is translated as CASSSNYEQYF.

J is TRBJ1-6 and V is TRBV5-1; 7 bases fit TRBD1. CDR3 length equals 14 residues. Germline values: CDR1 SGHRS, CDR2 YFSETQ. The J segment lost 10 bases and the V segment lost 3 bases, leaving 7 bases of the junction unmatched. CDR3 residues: CASSSTGEVSPLHF. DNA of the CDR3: TGCGCCAGCAGCTCCACAGGGGAGGTATCACCCCTCCACTTT.

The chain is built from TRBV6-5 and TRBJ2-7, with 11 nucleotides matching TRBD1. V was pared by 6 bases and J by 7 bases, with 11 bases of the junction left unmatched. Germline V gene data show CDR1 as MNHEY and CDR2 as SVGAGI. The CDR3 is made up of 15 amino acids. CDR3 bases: TGTGCCAGCAGCCCCCCGGGACAGGGGGGAGAAGAGCAGTACTTC. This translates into CASSPPGQGGEEQYF.

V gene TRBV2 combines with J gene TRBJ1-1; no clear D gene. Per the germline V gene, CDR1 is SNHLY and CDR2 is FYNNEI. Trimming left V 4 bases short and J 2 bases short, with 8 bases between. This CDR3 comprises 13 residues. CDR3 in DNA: TGTGCCAGCAGTGGGGAGTATAACACTGAAGCTTTCTTT. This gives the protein CASSGEYNTEAFF.

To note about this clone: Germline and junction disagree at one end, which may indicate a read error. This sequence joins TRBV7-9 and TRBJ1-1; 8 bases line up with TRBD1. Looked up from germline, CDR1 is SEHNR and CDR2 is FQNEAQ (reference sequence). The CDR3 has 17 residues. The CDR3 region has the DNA TGTTCCAGCAGCTCTATGGGAGGCAGGGGGCTGGGCACTGAAGCTTTCTTT. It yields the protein CSSSSMGGRGLGTEAFF.

For the CDR3, the DNA is TGCAGCGTTGACGGCGGGGGGGATACGCAGTATTTT. Translating it yields CSVDGGGDTQYF. The chain joins TRBV29-1 to TRBJ2-3, with 8 bases matching TRBD2. V gave up 3 bases and J gave up 6 bases; unmatched junction bases: 2. Germline V gene data show CDR1 as SQVTM and CDR2 as ANQGSEA. The length of the CDR3 is 12 residues.

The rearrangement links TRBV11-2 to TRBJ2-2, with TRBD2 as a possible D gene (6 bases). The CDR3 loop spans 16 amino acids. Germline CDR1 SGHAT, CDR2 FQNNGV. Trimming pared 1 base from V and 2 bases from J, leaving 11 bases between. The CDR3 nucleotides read TGTGCCAGCAGCTTAGTAGGACTACCTAACACCGGGGAGCTGTTTTTT. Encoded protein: CASSLVGLPNTGELFF. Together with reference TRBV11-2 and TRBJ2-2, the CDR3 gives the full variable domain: EAGVAQSPRYKIIEKRQSVAFWCNPISGHATLYWYQQILGQGPKLLIQFQNNGVVDDSQLPKDRFSAERLKGVDSTLKIQPAKLEDSAVYLCASSLVGLPNTGELFFGEGSRLTVL.

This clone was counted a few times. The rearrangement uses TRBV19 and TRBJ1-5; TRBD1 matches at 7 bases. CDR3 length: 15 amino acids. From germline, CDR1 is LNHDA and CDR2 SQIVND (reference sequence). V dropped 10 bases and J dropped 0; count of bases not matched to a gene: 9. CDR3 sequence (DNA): TGTGCCACCGAGGTGACAGGGTATAGCAATCAGCCCCAGCATTTT. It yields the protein CATEVTGYSNQPQHF.

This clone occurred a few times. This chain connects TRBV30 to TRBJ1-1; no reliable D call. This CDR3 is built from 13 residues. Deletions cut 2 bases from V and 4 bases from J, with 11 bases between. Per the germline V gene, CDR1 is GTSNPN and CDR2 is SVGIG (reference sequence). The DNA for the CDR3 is TGTGCCTGGAGTTCCAACCGGGGCACTGAAGCTTTCTTT. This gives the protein CAWSSNRGTEAFF.

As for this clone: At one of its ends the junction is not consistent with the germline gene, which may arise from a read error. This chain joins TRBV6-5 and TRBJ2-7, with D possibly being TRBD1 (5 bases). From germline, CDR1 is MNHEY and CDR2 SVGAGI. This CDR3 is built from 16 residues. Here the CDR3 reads CASSNSYHDRTYEQYF. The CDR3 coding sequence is TGTGCCAGCAGTAACTCCTACCATGACAGAACCTACGAGCAGTACTTC.

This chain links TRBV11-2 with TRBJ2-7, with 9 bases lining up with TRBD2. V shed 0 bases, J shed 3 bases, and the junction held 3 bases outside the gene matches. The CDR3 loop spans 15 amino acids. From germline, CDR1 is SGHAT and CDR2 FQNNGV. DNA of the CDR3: TGTGCCAGCAGCTTAGAGGCTAGCGGGATCTACGAGCAGTACTTC. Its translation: CASSLEASGIYEQYF. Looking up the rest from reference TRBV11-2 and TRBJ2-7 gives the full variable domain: EAGVAQSPRYKIIEKRQSVAFWCNPISGHATLYWYQQILGQGPKLLIQFQNNGVVDDSQLPKDRFSAERLKGVDSTLKIQPAKLEDSAVYLCASSLEASGIYEQYFGPGTRLTVT.

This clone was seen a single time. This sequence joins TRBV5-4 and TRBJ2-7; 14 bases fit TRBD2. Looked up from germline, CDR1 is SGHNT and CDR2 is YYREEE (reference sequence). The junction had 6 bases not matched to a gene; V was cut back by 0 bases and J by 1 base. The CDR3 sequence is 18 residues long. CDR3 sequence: CASSLGLGLAGESYEQYF. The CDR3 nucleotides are TGTGCCAGCAGCTTGGGGCTGGGACTAGCGGGAGAATCCTACGAGCAGTACTTC.

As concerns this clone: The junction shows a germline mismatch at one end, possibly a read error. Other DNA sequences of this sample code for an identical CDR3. The CDR3 bases are TGCGCCTGGAGTGTAGGGCCAGGGATAGGGTCACCCCTCCACTTT. This codes for CAWSVGPGIGSPLHF. The V call is TRBV30, the J call TRBJ1-6; maybe TRBD1 (5 bases). The CDR3 contains 15 residues. Germline CDR1 GTSNPN, CDR2 SVGIG (reference sequence). The full variable domain, in which reference TRBV30 and TRBJ1-6 provide the parts outside the CDR3, is SQTIHQWPATLVQPVGSPLSLECTVEGTSNPNLYWYRQAAGRGLQLLFYSVGIGQISSEVPQNLSASRPQDRQFILSSKKLLLSDSGFYLCAWSVGPGIGSPLHFGNGTRLTVT.

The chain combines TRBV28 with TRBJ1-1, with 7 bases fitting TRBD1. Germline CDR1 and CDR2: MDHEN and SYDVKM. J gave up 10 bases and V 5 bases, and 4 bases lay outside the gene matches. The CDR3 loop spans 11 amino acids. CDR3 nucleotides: TGTGCCAGCAGTGACAGGGTTGGAGCTTTCTTT. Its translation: CASSDRVGAFF.

CDR3 residues: CASRPNPGEGETQYF. CDR3 nucleotide sequence: TGTGCCAGCAGACCCAATCCGGGGGAGGGAGAGACCCAGTACTTC. The genes are TRBV7-9 and TRBJ2-5; 7 bases agree with TRBD2. J lost 4 bases, V lost 6 bases, and 11 bases had no gene match. The CDR3 spans 15 residues. The germline V gene encodes CDR1 SEHNR and CDR2 FQNEAQ (reference sequence). Supplemented by reference TRBV7-9 and TRBJ2-5, the full variable domain reads DTGVSQNPRHKITKRGQNVTFRCDPISEHNRLYWYRQTLGQGPEFLTYFQNEAQLEKSRLLSDRFSAERPKGSFSTLEIQRTEQGDSAMYLCASRPNPGEGETQYFGPGTRLLVL.

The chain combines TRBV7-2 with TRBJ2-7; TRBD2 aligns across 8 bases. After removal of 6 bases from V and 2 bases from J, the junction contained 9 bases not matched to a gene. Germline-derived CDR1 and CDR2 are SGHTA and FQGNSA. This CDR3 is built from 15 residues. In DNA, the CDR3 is TGTGCCAGCAGGGCGACGAGCGGGAGAGCCTACGAGCAGTACTTC. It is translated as CASRATSGRAYEQYF.

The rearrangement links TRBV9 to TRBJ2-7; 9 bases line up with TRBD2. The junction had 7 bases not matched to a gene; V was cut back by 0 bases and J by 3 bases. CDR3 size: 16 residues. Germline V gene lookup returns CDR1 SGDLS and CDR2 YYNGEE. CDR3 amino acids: CASSVGSGGPGYEQYF. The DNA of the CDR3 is TGTGCCAGCAGCGTAGGGAGCGGGGGGCCTGGCTACGAGCAGTACTTC.

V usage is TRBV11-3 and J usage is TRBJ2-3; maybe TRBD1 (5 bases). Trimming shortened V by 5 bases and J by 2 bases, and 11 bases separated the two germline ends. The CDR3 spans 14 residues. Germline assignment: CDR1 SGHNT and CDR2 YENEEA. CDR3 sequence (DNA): TGTGCCAGCAGCAGGGGCGGACCCACAGATACGCAGTATTTT. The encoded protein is CASSRGGPTDTQYF.

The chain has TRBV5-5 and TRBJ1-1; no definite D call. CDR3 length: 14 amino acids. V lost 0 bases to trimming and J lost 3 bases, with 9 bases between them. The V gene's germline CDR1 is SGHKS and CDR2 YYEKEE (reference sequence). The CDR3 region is CASSLAGWDTEAFF. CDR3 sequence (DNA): TGTGCCAGCAGCTTGGCCGGGTGGGACACTGAAGCTTTCTTT. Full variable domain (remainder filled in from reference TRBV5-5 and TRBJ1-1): DAGVTQSPTHLIKTRGQQVTLRCSPISGHKSVSWYQQVLGQGPQFIFQYYEKEERGRGNFPDRFSARQFPNYSSELNVNALLLGDSALYLCASSLAGWDTEAFFGQGTRLTVV.

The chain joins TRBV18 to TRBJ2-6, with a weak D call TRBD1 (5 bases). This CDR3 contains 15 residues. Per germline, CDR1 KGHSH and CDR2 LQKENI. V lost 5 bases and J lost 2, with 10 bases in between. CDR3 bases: TGTGCCAGCTCATCATCAGGGACTGGGGCCAACGTCCTGACTTTC. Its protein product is CASSSSGTGANVLTF.

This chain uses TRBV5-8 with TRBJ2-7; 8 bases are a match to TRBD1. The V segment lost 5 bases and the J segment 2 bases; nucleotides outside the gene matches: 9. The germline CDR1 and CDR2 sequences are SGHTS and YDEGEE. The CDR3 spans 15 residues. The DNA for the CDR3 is TGTGCCAGCAGGAAGAAGACAGGGGCGACCTACGAGCAGTACTTC. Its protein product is CASRKKTGATYEQYF.

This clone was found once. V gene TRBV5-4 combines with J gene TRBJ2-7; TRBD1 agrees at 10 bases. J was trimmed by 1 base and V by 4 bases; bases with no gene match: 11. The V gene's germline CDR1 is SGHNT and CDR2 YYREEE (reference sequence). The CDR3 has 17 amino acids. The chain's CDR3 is CASSKSATGGRSYEQYF. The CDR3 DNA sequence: TGTGCCAGCAGCAAGAGCGCGACAGGGGGCAGGTCCTACGAGCAGTACTTC. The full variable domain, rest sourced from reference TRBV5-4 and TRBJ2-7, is ETGVTQSPTHLIKTRGQQVTLRCSSQSGHNTVSWYQQALGQGPQFIFQYYREEENGRGNFPPRFSGLQFPNYSSELNVNALELDDSALYLCASSKSATGGRSYEQYFGPGTRLTVT.

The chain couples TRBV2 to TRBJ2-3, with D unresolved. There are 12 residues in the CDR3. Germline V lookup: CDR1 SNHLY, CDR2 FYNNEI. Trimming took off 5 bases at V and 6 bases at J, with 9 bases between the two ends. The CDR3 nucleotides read TGTGCCAGCAGTTCAACTCGGGATACGCAGTATTTT. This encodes CASSSTRDTQYF. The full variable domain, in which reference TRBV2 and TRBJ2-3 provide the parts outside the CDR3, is EPEVTQTPSHQVTQMGQEVILRCVPISNHLYFYWYRQILGQKVEFLVSFYNNEISEKSEIFDDQFSVERPDGSNFTLKIRSTKLEDSAMYFCASSSTRDTQYFGPGTRLTVL.

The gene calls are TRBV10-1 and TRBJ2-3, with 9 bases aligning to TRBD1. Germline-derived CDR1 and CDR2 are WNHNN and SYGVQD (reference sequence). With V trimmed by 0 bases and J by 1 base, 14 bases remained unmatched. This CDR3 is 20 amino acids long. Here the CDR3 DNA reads TGCGCCAGCAGTGAGTCTTTAGGTCCACGAGGGGACAGGGGCACAGATACGCAGTATTTT. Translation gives CASSESLGPRGDRGTDTQYF.

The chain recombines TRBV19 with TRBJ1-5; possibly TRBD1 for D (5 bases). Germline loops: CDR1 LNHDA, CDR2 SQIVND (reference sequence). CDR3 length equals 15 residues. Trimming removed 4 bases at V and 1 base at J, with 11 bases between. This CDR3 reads CASSTYGGSNQPQHF. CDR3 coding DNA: TGTGCCAGTAGTACATACGGGGGGAGCAATCAGCCCCAGCATTTT.

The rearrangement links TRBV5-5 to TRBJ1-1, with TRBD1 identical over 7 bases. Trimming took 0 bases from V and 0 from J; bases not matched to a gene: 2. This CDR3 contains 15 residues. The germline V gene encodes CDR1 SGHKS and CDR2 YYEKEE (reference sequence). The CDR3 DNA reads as TGTGCCAGCAGCTTGGGACAGGGAATGAACACTGAAGCTTTCTTT. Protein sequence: CASSLGQGMNTEAFF.

CDR3 sequence (DNA): TGTGCCAGCAGCTCGAGAGGGCTTTTTTACAATGAGCAGTTCTTC. Translated: CASSSRGLFYNEQFF. This chain joins TRBV7-9 and TRBJ2-1; TRBD2 might be the D (5 bases). Trimming cost V 4 bases and J 4 bases, with 14 bases left between them. This CDR3 is built from 15 residues. CDR1 is SEHNR and CDR2 is FQNEAQ in the germline V gene (reference sequence).

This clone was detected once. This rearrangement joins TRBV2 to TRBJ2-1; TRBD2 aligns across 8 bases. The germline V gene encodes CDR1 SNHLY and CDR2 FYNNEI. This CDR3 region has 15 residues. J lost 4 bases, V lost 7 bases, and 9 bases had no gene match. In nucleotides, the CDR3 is TGTGCCAGCAAAATGCGGGGGGCAGGATACAATGAGCAGTTCTTC. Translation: CASKMRGAGYNEQFF.

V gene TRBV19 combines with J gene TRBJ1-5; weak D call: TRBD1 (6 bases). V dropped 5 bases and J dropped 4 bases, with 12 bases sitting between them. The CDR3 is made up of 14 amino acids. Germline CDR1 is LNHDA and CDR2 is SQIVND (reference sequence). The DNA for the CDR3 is TGTGCCAGTAGTGACAGGCTGGGAAATCAGCCCCAGCATTTT. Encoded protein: CASSDRLGNQPQHF.